The rows below give T cell receptor beta chains drawn from one sample of a study of regulatory T cells in long-lasting Graves disease. Via MiXCR, TCRdb re-called the multiplex PCR reads, giving one row per CDR3 protein. The sample lists about 620,000 distinct CDR3 sequences; 16% were seen once. These data were also filed under a second study, of T cells in Graves' hyperthyroidism and ophthalmopathy.

This specimen was peripheral blood mononuclear cells (PBMCs), taken at new diagnosis, from a patient treated with antithyroid drugs. The receptors here all came from a woman between 25 and 40 years old with Graves disease. Each CDR3 is given with its conserved first and last residue. The order of the fields is D gene, V gene, clone size, J gene, CDR3 protein, CDR3 DNA. A D gene is named only where the DNA matches it firmly. Size tells how often a clone was seen (once, few, many) or the class of an expanded clone, and some rows leave it out.

D gene: TRBD2
V gene: TRBV7-3
clone size: few
J gene: TRBJ2-3
CDR3 protein: CASSLRPSGHTDTQYF
CDR3 DNA: TGTGCCAGCAGCTTAAGGCCTAGCGGACACACAGATACGCAGTATTTT

D gene: NA
V gene: TRBV11-2
clone size: NA
J gene: TRBJ1-1
CDR3 protein: CASSPGSWTEAFF
CDR3 DNA: TGTGCCAGCAGCCCGGGGAGCTGGACTGAAGCTTTCTTT

D gene: TRBD1
V gene: TRBV27
clone size: many
J gene: TRBJ2-7
CDR3 protein: CASGGTGVYEQYF
CDR3 DNA: TGTGCCAGCGGAGGGACAGGAGTCTACGAGCAGTACTTC

D gene: TRBD2
V gene: TRBV29-1
clone size: NA
J gene: TRBJ2-1
CDR3 protein: CSVEPSGRAFYEQFF
CDR3 DNA: TGCAGCGTTGAACCGAGCGGGAGGGCCTTTTATGAGCAGTTCTTC

D gene: NA
V gene: TRBV20-1
clone size: many
J gene: TRBJ2-1
CDR3 protein: CSARDGLYNEQFF
CDR3 DNA: TGCAGTGCTAGAGACGGCCTCTACAATGAGCAGTTCTTC

D gene: NA
V gene: TRBV28
clone size: many
J gene: TRBJ1-2
CDR3 protein: CASSPLKGLGVSNYGYTF
CDR3 DNA: TGTGCCAGCAGTCCCCTAAAGGGATTAGGGGTATCTAACTATGGCTACACCTTC

D gene: NA
V gene: TRBV5-1
clone size: many
J gene: TRBJ1-1
CDR3 protein: CASSLDIGEAFF
CDR3 DNA: TGCGCCAGCAGCTTGGACATTGGTGAAGCTTTCTTT

D gene: NA
V gene: TRBV7-9
clone size: many
J gene: TRBJ2-7
CDR3 protein: CASSLIRWGATYEQYF
CDR3 DNA: TGTGCCAGCAGCTTAATCCGTTGGGGCGCTACCTACGAGCAGTACTTC

D gene: NA
V gene: TRBV10-3
clone size: few
J gene: TRBJ1-1
CDR3 protein: CAIRGGLNTEAFF
CDR3 DNA: TGTGCCATCAGAGGGGGGTTGAACACTGAAGCTTTCTTT

D gene: NA
V gene: TRBV7-3
clone size: many
J gene: TRBJ1-1
CDR3 protein: CASSQMMGVRTEAFF
CDR3 DNA: TGTGCCAGCAGTCAAATGATGGGGGTCAGGACTGAAGCTTTCTTT

D gene: TRBD2
V gene: TRBV3-1
clone size: few
J gene: TRBJ2-1
CDR3 protein: CASSQDPLTSGRIGSYNEQFF
CDR3 DNA: TGTGCCAGCAGCCAAGATCCCCTGACTAGCGGGAGAATCGGCTCCTACAATGAGCAGTTCTTC

D gene: TRBD2
V gene: TRBV15
clone size: NA
J gene: TRBJ2-1
CDR3 protein: CATSRDAQGTSGSNEQFF
CDR3 DNA: TGTGCCACCAGCAGAGATGCGCAAGGGACTAGCGGGAGCAATGAGCAGTTCTTC

D gene: NA
V gene: TRBV20-1
clone size: NA
J gene: TRBJ2-6
CDR3 protein: CSGWAPGANVLTF
CDR3 DNA: TGCAGTGGGTGGGCTCCTGGGGCCAACGTCCTGACTTTC

D gene: NA
V gene: TRBV11-2
clone size: many
J gene: TRBJ2-7
CDR3 protein: CASSLEPGTYEQYF
CDR3 DNA: TGTGCCAGCAGCTTAGAGCCGGGGACCTACGAGCAGTACTTC

D gene: TRBD2
V gene: TRBV10-3
clone size: many
J gene: TRBJ2-7
CDR3 protein: CAISGSGIYEQYF
CDR3 DNA: TGTGCCATCAGCGGGAGCGGGATCTACGAGCAGTACTTC

D gene: NA
V gene: TRBV5-1
clone size: few
J gene: TRBJ2-3
CDR3 protein: CASSLEYGDTDTQYF
CDR3 DNA: TGCGCCAGCAGCTTGGAATACGGGGATACAGATACGCAGTATTTT

D gene: TRBD1
V gene: TRBV5-6
clone size: few
J gene: TRBJ2-7
CDR3 protein: CASSFVGQGRYEQYF
CDR3 DNA: TGTGCCAGCAGCTTCGTGGGACAGGGGCGGTACGAGCAGTACTTC

D gene: NA
V gene: TRBV3-1
clone size: NA
J gene: TRBJ2-3
CDR3 protein: CASSQKGHSSTDTQYF
CDR3 DNA: TGTGCCAGCAGCCAAAAGGGACACTCTAGCACAGATACGCAGTATTTT

D gene: TRBD2
V gene: TRBV7-9
clone size: many
J gene: TRBJ2-7
CDR3 protein: CASRNTLSGNEQYF
CDR3 DNA: TGTGCCAGCCGAAATACCCTAAGCGGGAACGAGCAGTACTTC

D gene: TRBD2
V gene: TRBV27
clone size: few
J gene: TRBJ2-5
CDR3 protein: CASSWGLAQTQYF
CDR3 DNA: TGTGCCAGCAGTTGGGGACTAGCCCAGACCCAGTACTTC

D gene: NA
V gene: TRBV2
clone size: many
J gene: TRBJ2-1
CDR3 protein: CASNGQGYNEQFF
CDR3 DNA: TGTGCCAGCAATGGCCAGGGGTACAATGAGCAGTTCTTC

D gene: NA
V gene: TRBV28
clone size: many
J gene: TRBJ2-7
CDR3 protein: CASSPPPSRTHEQYF
CDR3 DNA: TGTGCCAGCAGTCCCCCACCGAGCCGTACCCACGAGCAGTACTTC

D gene: TRBD2
V gene: TRBV11-2
clone size: many
J gene: TRBJ2-1
CDR3 protein: CASSSTTSGRSNEQFF
CDR3 DNA: TGTGCCAGCAGCTCGACCACTAGCGGGAGAAGCAATGAGCAGTTCTTC

D gene: NA
V gene: TRBV15
clone size: NA
J gene: TRBJ2-7
CDR3 protein: CATSRDLGEQYF
CDR3 DNA: TGTGCCACCAGCAGAGATTTGGGCGAGCAGTACTTC

D gene: TRBD2
V gene: TRBV7-9
clone size: many
J gene: TRBJ2-4
CDR3 protein: CASSLASLLAGEFF
CDR3 DNA: TGTGCCAGCAGCTTAGCGAGTCTTCTGGCGGGAGAGTTCTTC

D gene: NA
V gene: TRBV12-3/TRBV12-4
clone size: many
J gene: TRBJ2-7
CDR3 protein: CASSLDPTLEQYF
CDR3 DNA: TGTGCCAGCAGTTTAGACCCGACTCTAGAGCAGTACTTC

D gene: TRBD2
V gene: TRBV28
clone size: many
J gene: TRBJ2-1
CDR3 protein: CASNLGLAVNEQFF
CDR3 DNA: TGTGCCAGCAACTTGGGACTAGCGGTCAATGAGCAGTTCTTC

D gene: TRBD2
V gene: TRBV4-2
clone size: NA
J gene: TRBJ2-7
CDR3 protein: CASSQARAAGVVEQYF
CDR3 DNA: TGTGCCAGCAGCCAAGCCAGAGCCGCGGGAGTCGTCGAGCAGTACTTC

D gene: NA
V gene: TRBV28
clone size: many
J gene: TRBJ1-5
CDR3 protein: CASTLVPSNQPQHF
CDR3 DNA: TGTGCCAGCACCCTAGTCCCTAGCAATCAGCCCCAGCATTTT

D gene: TRBD1
V gene: TRBV28
clone size: NA
J gene: TRBJ2-3
CDR3 protein: CASSSPGQGADTQYF
CDR3 DNA: TGTGCCAGCAGTTCTCCGGGACAGGGGGCAGATACGCAGTATTTT

D gene: NA
V gene: TRBV6-1
clone size: once
J gene: TRBJ1-1
CDR3 protein: CASTGSGAFF
CDR3 DNA: TGTGCCAGCACCGGGTCTGGAGCTTTCTTT

D gene: NA
V gene: TRBV2
clone size: few
J gene: TRBJ1-5
CDR3 protein: CASHRDTYSNQPQHF
CDR3 DNA: TGTGCCAGCCACCGGGACACCTATAGCAATCAGCCCCAGCATTTT

D gene: NA
V gene: TRBV7-9
clone size: many
J gene: TRBJ1-1
CDR3 protein: CASSSLTDLNTEAFF
CDR3 DNA: TGTGCCAGCAGCTCCCTTACAGACTTGAACACTGAAGCTTTCTTT

D gene: NA
V gene: TRBV12-3/TRBV12-4
clone size: many
J gene: TRBJ1-1
CDR3 protein: CASSSSGRMNTEAFF
CDR3 DNA: TGTGCCAGCAGTAGTTCTGGGAGGATGAACACTGAAGCTTTCTTT

D gene: NA
V gene: TRBV6-5
clone size: few
J gene: TRBJ1-5
CDR3 protein: CASSYSNPGAQPQHF
CDR3 DNA: TGTGCCAGCAGTTACTCGAATCCGGGAGCCCAGCCCCAGCATTTT

D gene: NA
V gene: TRBV30
clone size: many
J gene: TRBJ1-1
CDR3 protein: CAWNRQNTEAFF
CDR3 DNA: TGTGCCTGGAACCGCCAGAACACTGAAGCTTTCTTT

D gene: NA
V gene: TRBV27
clone size: NA
J gene: TRBJ1-2
CDR3 protein: CASSFRKNSYTF
CDR3 DNA: TGTGCCAGCAGTTTCCGGAAAAACAGCTACACCTTC

D gene: NA
V gene: TRBV28
clone size: many
J gene: TRBJ1-4
CDR3 protein: CASSFQLGATNEKLFF
CDR3 DNA: TGTGCCAGCAGTTTTCAGCTAGGAGCAACTAATGAAAAACTGTTTTTT

D gene: NA
V gene: TRBV5-5
clone size: NA
J gene: TRBJ2-1
CDR3 protein: CASSLRVANEQFF
CDR3 DNA: TGTGCCAGCAGCTTAAGAGTGGCCAATGAGCAGTTCTTC

D gene: TRBD1
V gene: TRBV5-6
clone size: NA
J gene: TRBJ1-5
CDR3 protein: CASSQRDREGYQPQHF
CDR3 DNA: TGTGCCAGCAGCCAAAGGGACAGGGAGGGTTATCAGCCCCAGCATTTT